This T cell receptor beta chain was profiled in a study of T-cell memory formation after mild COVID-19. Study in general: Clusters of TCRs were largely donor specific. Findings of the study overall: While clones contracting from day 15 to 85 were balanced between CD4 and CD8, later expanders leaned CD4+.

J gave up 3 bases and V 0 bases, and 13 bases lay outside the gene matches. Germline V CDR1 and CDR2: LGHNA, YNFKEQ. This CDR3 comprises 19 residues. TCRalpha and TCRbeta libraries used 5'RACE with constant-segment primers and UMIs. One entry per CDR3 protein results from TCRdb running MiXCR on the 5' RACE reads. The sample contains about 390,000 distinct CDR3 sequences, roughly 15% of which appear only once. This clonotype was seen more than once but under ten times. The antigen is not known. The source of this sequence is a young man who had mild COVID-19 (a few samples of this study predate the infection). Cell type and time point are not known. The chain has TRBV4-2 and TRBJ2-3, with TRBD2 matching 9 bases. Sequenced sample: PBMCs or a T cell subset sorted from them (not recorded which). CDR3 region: CASSQESFLAGHPTDTQYF. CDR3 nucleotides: TGTGCCAGCAGCCAAGAGTCGTTTCTAGCGGGGCACCCTACAGATACGCAGTATTTT.